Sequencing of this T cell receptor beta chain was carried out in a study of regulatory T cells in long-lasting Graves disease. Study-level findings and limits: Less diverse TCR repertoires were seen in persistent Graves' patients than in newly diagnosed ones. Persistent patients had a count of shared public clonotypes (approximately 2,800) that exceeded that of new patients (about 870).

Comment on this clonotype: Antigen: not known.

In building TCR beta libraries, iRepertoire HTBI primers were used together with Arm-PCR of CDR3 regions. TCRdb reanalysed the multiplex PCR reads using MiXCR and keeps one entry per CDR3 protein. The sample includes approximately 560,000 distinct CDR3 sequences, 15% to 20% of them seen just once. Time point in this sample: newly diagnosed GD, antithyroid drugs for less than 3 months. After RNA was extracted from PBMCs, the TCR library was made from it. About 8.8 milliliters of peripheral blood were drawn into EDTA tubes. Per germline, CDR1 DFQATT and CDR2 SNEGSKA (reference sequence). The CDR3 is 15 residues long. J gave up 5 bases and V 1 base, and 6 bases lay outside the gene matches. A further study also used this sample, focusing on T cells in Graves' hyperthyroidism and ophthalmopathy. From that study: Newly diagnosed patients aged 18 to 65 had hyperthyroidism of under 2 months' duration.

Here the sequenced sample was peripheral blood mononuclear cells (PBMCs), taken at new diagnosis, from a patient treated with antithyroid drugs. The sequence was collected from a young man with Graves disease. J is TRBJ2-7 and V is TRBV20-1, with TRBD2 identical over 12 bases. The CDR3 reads CSARATSGRSDEQYF. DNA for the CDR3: TGCAGTGCTAGAGCGACTAGCGGGAGATCGGACGAGCAGTACTTC.